This is a list of T cell receptor beta chains from one sample in a study of Graves' ophthalmopathy and Graves' hyperthyroidism. In TCRdb, the multiplex PCR reads were re-called with MiXCR into one record per CDR3 protein. Among around 1,000,000 distinct CDR3 sequences listed, about two fifths were seen once. Input material: peripheral blood or thyroid tissue (not recorded which). All receptors derive from an adult man with Graves' hyperthyroidism. Both conserved end residues are part of each CDR3. The D gene is left open where the match is weak. Clone size is shown for a subset of rows, as once, few, many or a class of expanded clone.

v_call,cdr3_length,d_call,j_call,clone_size,cdr3_nt,cdr3_aa
TRBV11-2,17,TRBD1,TRBJ1-4,NA,TGTGCCAGCAGCAAAGGGATGGCAGGGGGCACAGGCGAAAAACTGTTTTTT,CASSKGMAGGTGEKLFF
TRBV4-3,15,NA,TRBJ1-2,many,TGCGCCAGCAGCCAAGGGTCGGTTCAGCCTTATGGCTACACCTTC,CASSQGSVQPYGYTF
TRBV19,15,TRBD1,TRBJ2-5,NA,TGTGCCAGTACCCGGGACAGGGGATTCCAAGAGACCCAGTACTTC,CASTRDRGFQETQYF
TRBV2,14,NA,TRBJ1-5,NA,TGTGCCAGCAGTGAAGGCAGGGTGAGGCAGCCCCAGCATTTT,CASSEGRVRQPQHF
TRBV9,16,NA,TRBJ2-3,few,TGTGCCAGCAGCTCCTGGACTTCCCTCGAAACAGATACGCAGTATTTT,CASSSWTSLETDTQYF
TRBV5-1,13,TRBD1,TRBJ1-1,many,TGCGCCAGTTTTCTGACAGGGTCTCATGAAGCTTTCTTT,CASFLTGSHEAFF
TRBV7-8,15,TRBD1,TRBJ2-5,many,TGTGCCAGCAGCTTATTGGGACAGGCCCAAGAGACCCAGTACTTC,CASSLLGQAQETQYF
TRBV27,15,NA,TRBJ1-1,few,TGTGCCAGCAGACCGTTGGGCCAGGGATACACTGAAGCTTTCTTT,CASRPLGQGYTEAFF
TRBV12-3/TRBV12-4,14,NA,TRBJ1-4,many,TGTGCCAGCAGTTTAACTGGGCCTATAGGAAAACTGTTTTTT,CASSLTGPIGKLFF
TRBV9,13,NA,TRBJ2-7,NA,TGTGCCAGCAGCGACGCCTTGGGGGGCGAGCAGTACTTC,CASSDALGGEQYF
TRBV5-6,15,NA,TRBJ1-1,NA,TGTGCCAGCAGCTTGTCGAAGATGGTTCCCCGACGAGCTTTCTTT,CASSLSKMVPRRAFF
TRBV10-3,14,TRBD2,TRBJ2-2,NA,TGTGCCAGCCGTTGGGCGGGAGTCAACGGGGAGCTGTTTTTT,CASRWAGVNGELFF
TRBV20-1,15,NA,TRBJ2-7,few,TGCAGTGCTAGAGATCCTCGGGGTTCAGGTTACGAGCAGTACTTC,CSARDPRGSGYEQYF
TRBV9,15,NA,TRBJ1-6,few,TGTGCCAGCAGCGTAGATTTGGGTTATAATTCACCCCTCCACTTT,CASSVDLGYNSPLHF
TRBV5-1,15,TRBD1,TRBJ2-7,many,TGCGCCAGCAGCCAAGAGACAGGGGCGTACTACGAGCAGTACTTC,CASSQETGAYYEQYF
TRBV20-1,15,TRBD1,TRBJ1-5,many,TGCAGTGCTATTTTTTCCGGGACAGTCAATCAGCCCCAGCATTTT,CSAIFSGTVNQPQHF
TRBV19,14,TRBD1,TRBJ1-6,few,TGTGCCAGTAGTATCGGGACAGAGAATTCACCCCTCCACTTT,CASSIGTENSPLHF
TRBV15,15,TRBD1,TRBJ1-2,NA,TGTGCCACCAGCAGCTTGCGTCAGGGGGCCTATGGCTACACCTTC,CATSSLRQGAYGYTF
TRBV10-3,13,NA,TRBJ1-1,many,TGTGCCATCAGTGAGGGATGGGACACTGAAGCTTTCTTT,CAISEGWDTEAFF
TRBV16,16,NA,TRBJ1-1,few,TGTGCCAGCAGCCAATCGAATCGGCAGTTTTTTCCTGAAGCTTTCTTT,CASSQSNRQFFPEAFF
TRBV5-1,16,TRBD1,TRBJ1-6,many,TGCGCCAGCAGCTTGGATCTTGACAGGGATAATTCACCCCTCCACTTT,CASSLDLDRDNSPLHF
TRBV29-1,13,NA,TRBJ1-1,few,TGCACCGCCCGGGGGAGGGGGGGTGCGAAGCAGTTCTTT,CTARGRGGAKQFF
TRBV6-6,14,NA,TRBJ1-4,NA,TGTGCCAGCACCGCAGGGAGTCGGGATGAAAAACTGTTTTTT,CASTAGSRDEKLFF
TRBV12-3/TRBV12-4,15,NA,TRBJ2-2,NA,TGTGCCAGCAGTTTAGGGACGGGTTACACCGGGGAGCTGTTTTTT,CASSLGTGYTGELFF
TRBV25-1,13,NA,TRBJ1-5,once,TGTGCCAGCGTTGGTGCGGCGAATCAGCCCCAGCATTTT,CASVGAANQPQHF
TRBV7-6,15,TRBD1,TRBJ2-5,NA,TGTGCCAGCAGTCCACTAGTGACAGGGCAAGAGACCCAGTACTTC,CASSPLVTGQETQYF
TRBV3-1,14,TRBD1,TRBJ1-1,NA,TGTGCCAGCAGCCACCTTAACAGGGGTCCTGAAGCTTTCTTT,CASSHLNRGPEAFF
TRBV19,13,NA,TRBJ2-3,once,TGTGCCAGTAGTATACCCAGCACAGATACGCAGTATTTT,CASSIPSTDTQYF
TRBV27,16,TRBD1,TRBJ1-2,NA,TGTGCCAGCAGTTCAAGGGGACAGCGATACGACTATGGCTACACCTTC,CASSSRGQRYDYGYTF
TRBV20-1,12,NA,TRBJ1-4,few,TGCAGTGCTACCAACCGGGAGGGTAAACTGTTTTTT,CSATNREGKLFF
TRBV20-1,11,NA,TRBJ2-7,NA,TGCACAGTTAGCGACTCCTACGAGCAGTACTTC,CTVSDSYEQYF
TRBV10-3,13,TRBD1,TRBJ1-1,NA,TGTGCCACCAGACAGGGCCTAGACACTGAAGCTTTCTTT,CATRQGLDTEAFF
TRBV5-5,14,NA,TRBJ1-6,many,TGTGCCAGCAGCTTGTTTTTAGGGATCGCACCCCTCCACTTT,CASSLFLGIAPLHF
TRBV29-1,13,NA,TRBJ1-4,many,TGCAGCGTTGAAAGACTAGCGAATGAAAAACTGTTTTTT,CSVERLANEKLFF
TRBV12-3/TRBV12-4,14,TRBD2,TRBJ2-5,NA,TGTGCCAGCCGTTTATCTAGCGGACAAGAGACCCAGTACTTC,CASRLSSGQETQYF
TRBV12-3/TRBV12-4,15,TRBD1,TRBJ2-7,few,TGTGCCAGCAGCAAGGGGGCAGGGGGAGCCTACGAGCAGTACTTC,CASSKGAGGAYEQYF
TRBV7-2,15,NA,TRBJ2-5,many,TGTGCCAGCAGCTTGGCAGGGCTCTACCAAGAGACCCAGTACTTC,CASSLAGLYQETQYF
TRBV5-1,15,NA,TRBJ1-5,few,TGCGCCAGCAGCAAACTCACGGGGACCGGCCAGCCCCAGCATTTT,CASSKLTGTGQPQHF
TRBV2,15,NA,TRBJ1-5,many,TGTGCCAGCAGTGACGACTCTACGAGGGACCAGCCCCAGCATTTT,CASSDDSTRDQPQHF
TRBV29-1,13,NA,TRBJ2-7,many,TGCAGCGTTTCGGGACAACTCGCGGAAGAGCAGTACTTC,CSVSGQLAEEQYF
TRBV9,11,NA,TRBJ2-7,many,TGTGCCAGCGGCGGGGAGTACGAGCAGTACTTC,CASGGEYEQYF
TRBV2,16,NA,TRBJ1-2,many,TGTGCCAGCAGTGAATCATTGGCGGCTAAAACGCGCGGCTACACCTTC,CASSESLAAKTRGYTF
TRBV29-1,12,NA,TRBJ1-5,few,TGCAGCGTCGGGAAGGGTAATCAGCCCCAGCATTTT,CSVGKGNQPQHF
TRBV5-1,14,TRBD1,TRBJ2-5,NA,TGCGCCAGCAGCGAGAGACAGGGTCTGCAGACCCAGTACTTC,CASSERQGLQTQYF
TRBV14,16,NA,TRBJ2-7,many,TGTGCCAGCAGCCATCAATGGAAAGGAGCAATCTACGAGCAGTACTTC,CASSHQWKGAIYEQYF
TRBV30,12,NA,TRBJ1-3,NA,TGTGCCTGGAACAGTGCTGGAAACACCATATATTTT,CAWNSAGNTIYF
TRBV7-2,14,NA,TRBJ2-7,many,TGTGCCAGCAGCTTATATGGGGGGCGGGACGAGCAGTACTTC,CASSLYGGRDEQYF
TRBV10-2,17,TRBD1,TRBJ2-2,NA,TGCGCCAGCAACCCCCGGCACAGGGGGGAGGACACCGGGGAGCTGTTTTTT,CASNPRHRGEDTGELFF
TRBV6-1,16,NA,TRBJ1-2,NA,TGTGCCAGCAGTGAAGGGTTGACAGAGAATAACTATGGCTACACCTTC,CASSEGLTENNYGYTF
TRBV11-2,14,NA,TRBJ2-7,many,TGTGCCAGCAGCCAAACGGGACACTCCTACGAGCAGTACTTC,CASSQTGHSYEQYF
TRBV7-9,18,NA,TRBJ2-5,few,TGTGCCAGCAGCCCCCGGGCGGGTTGGACTACCAGTGAAGGGACCCAGTACTTC,CASSPRAGWTTSEGTQYF
TRBV10-3,14,NA,TRBJ2-5,NA,TGTGCCAGCAGCCCTCCGGCGACACAAGAGACCCAGTACTTC,CASSPPATQETQYF
TRBV10-2,14,TRBD1,TRBJ1-2,NA,TGCGCCAGCAGTGATATGGGGACAGGGAGCGGCTACACCTTC,CASSDMGTGSGYTF
TRBV10-3,13,TRBD1,TRBJ1-2,NA,TGTGCCACCCCTGAGGACAGGGGCTATGGCTACACCTTC,CATPEDRGYGYTF
TRBV6-5,13,TRBD1,TRBJ1-4,few,TGTGCCAGCAATCGCAGGGGGCCTGAAAAACTGTTTTTT,CASNRRGPEKLFF
TRBV2,16,NA,TRBJ2-7,NA,TGTGCCAGCAGTTTAGACTCCGGGACAACTATCTACGAGCAGTACTTC,CASSLDSGTTIYEQYF
TRBV10-2,14,TRBD1,TRBJ1-2,NA,TGTGCCACTTTAGACAGGGGCTCCTCGAACGGCTACACCTTC,CATLDRGSSNGYTF
TRBV7-9,14,TRBD1,TRBJ1-5,many,TGTGCCAGCAGCCCCGGGACAGGCTATCAGCCCCAGCATTTT,CASSPGTGYQPQHF
TRBV25-1,12,NA,TRBJ2-1,NA,TGTGCCAGCAGTGAGTGGAGCAACGAGCAGTTCTTC,CASSEWSNEQFF